The 24 T cell receptor beta chains in this list originate from one sample, sequenced in a study of neurological immune-mediated disorders. TCRdb re-derived calls from the 5' RACE reads in MiXCR, one entry per CDR3 protein. This table has 39,000 or so distinct CDR3 sequences, around 5% appearing once. The sequenced material came from CD4+ T cells from blood. Receptors were obtained from a man between 18 and 29 years old in good health.

At least ten counts were recorded for this clonotype. At one boundary the junction diverges from the germline segment, which might be a read error. The chain employs TRBV15 and TRBJ2-7; D uncertain. The CDR3 consists of 11 residues. Germline V gives CDR1 LNHNV, CDR2 YYDKDF (reference sequence). CDR3 nucleotide sequence: TGTGCCACCAGCAGAGAGGTCGGCACTCCATTC. Encoded protein: CATSREVGTPF.

This clonotype was recorded many times. V and J are TRBV15 and TRBJ2-5; TRBD2 matches at 9 bases. CDR1 LNHNV and CDR2 YYDKDF come from the germline V gene (reference sequence). V shed 3 bases, J shed 4 bases, and the junction held 3 bases outside the gene matches. There are 14 residues in the CDR3. The CDR3 region has the DNA TGTGCCACCAGCAGTACGACTAGCGGAGAGACCCAGTACTTC. It specifies CATSSTTSGETQYF.

This clonotype was recorded at least ten times. The chain carries TRBV10-3 and TRBJ2-2; D uncertain. Germline values: CDR1 ENHRY, CDR2 SYGVKD. Between the trimmed V and J ends, which lost 6 bases and 7 bases, there was a span of 12 bases. This CDR3 has 13 amino acids. CDR3 residues: CAIRGSNGGELFF. CDR3 nucleotides: TGTGCCATCAGGGGGTCGAACGGCGGGGAGCTGTTTTTT.

The sample holds many counts of this clonotype. Compared with germline, one end of the junction differs, possibly owing to a read error. The chain combines TRBV28 with TRBJ2-1, with D maybe TRBD1 (6 bases). Germline lookup yields CDR1 MDHEN and CDR2 SYDVKM. This CDR3 has 12 amino acids. This chain's CDR3 is CASSLRQGRQLF. CDR3 coding DNA: TGTGCCAGCAGTTTAAGGCAGGGGCGACAGCTCTTC.

This clonotype was counted ten times or more. V and J are TRBV20-1 and TRBJ1-1; D is unresolved. Germline V gives CDR1 DFQATT, CDR2 SNEGSKA (reference sequence). There are 16 residues in the CDR3. V lost 0 bases and J lost 1, with 15 bases in between. DNA for the CDR3: TGCAGTGCTAGAGAAGAGGTTTACGTACGGAACACTGAAGCTTTCTTT. This encodes CSAREEVYVRNTEAFF.

There are a few counts of this clonotype. The chain combines TRBV2 with TRBJ1-5; tentatively, D is TRBD1 (5 bases). The germline CDR1 and CDR2 sequences are SNHLY and FYNNEI. Between the trimmed V and J ends, which lost 6 bases and 7 bases, there was a span of 13 bases. The CDR3 runs 13 residues. CDR3 protein: CASSEEGSQPQHF. CDR3 sequence (DNA): TGTGCCAGCAGCGAGGAGGGGTCCCAGCCCCAGCATTTT.

This clonotype was seen at least ten times. This chain uses TRBV7-2 with TRBJ2-7; D is perhaps TRBD2 (6 bases). Per germline, CDR1 SGHTA and CDR2 FQGNSA. The CDR3 length is 13 residues. Trimming took 1 base from V and 3 from J, leaving 7 bases between them. This CDR3 reads CASSLGGVYEQYF. The CDR3 DNA sequence: TGTGCCAGCAGCTTAGGGGGGGTCTACGAGCAGTACTTC.

This clonotype occurred many times. The V call is TRBV5-1, the J call TRBJ1-1; TRBD1 matches at 7 bases. Per germline, CDR1 SGHRS and CDR2 YFSETQ. This CDR3 comprises 16 residues. The V segment lost 4 bases and the J segment 9 bases; nucleotides outside the gene matches: 18. CDR3 in amino acids: CASSLGQLNRVVKAFF. Here the CDR3 DNA reads TGCGCCAGCAGCCTGGGACAGCTGAACAGAGTAGTGAAAGCTTTCTTT.

This clonotype was counted ten times or more. The V gene is TRBV28, the J gene TRBJ2-2; D perhaps matches TRBD2 (6 bases). The CDR3 sequence is 15 residues long. CDR1 is MDHEN, CDR2 SYDVKM, per germline. With 8 bases removed from V and 3 bases from J, the gap between germline ends came to 16 bases. Written as DNA, the CDR3 is TGTGCCAGCGAACCGGGGCAGCGGGACACCGGGGAGCTGTTTTTT. This encodes CASEPGQRDTGELFF.

This clonotype was seen ten or more times. This chain connects TRBV19 to TRBJ2-4; no clear D gene. CDR1 and CDR2 (germline): LNHDA, SQIVND (reference sequence). The CDR3 consists of 15 residues. With 4 bases removed from V and 0 bases from J, the gap between germline ends came to 10 bases. CDR3 DNA sequence: TGTGCCAGTAGTACGGCAGATCTAGCCAAAAACATTCAGTACTTC. Protein sequence: CASSTADLAKNIQYF.

The table lists this clonotype with many counts. The V and J genes are TRBV20-1 and TRBJ1-1; D is perhaps TRBD1 (5 bases). V was pared by 6 bases and J by 8 bases, with 16 bases between. The CDR3 loop spans 12 amino acids. From germline, CDR1 is DFQATT and CDR2 SNEGSKA (reference sequence). CDR3 protein: CSANLNRQEAFF. In DNA, the CDR3 is TGCAGTGCAAACTTAAACCGACAGGAAGCTTTCTTT.

This clonotype was seen only a few times. The chain links TRBV4-1 to TRBJ1-4, with D possibly TRBD1 on 5 matching bases. CDR3 size: 16 residues. Germline lookup yields CDR1 MGHRA and CDR2 YSYEKL. Trimming took off 1 base at V and 0 bases at J, with 9 bases between the two ends. The CDR3 loop reads CASSQGTLATNEKLFF. DNA for the CDR3: TGCGCCAGCAGCCAAGGGACACTTGCAACTAATGAAAAACTGTTTTTT.

This clonotype occurred many times. The gene calls are TRBV10-3 and TRBJ2-7; 10 bases align to TRBD1. The CDR3 length is 15 residues. Trimming removed 3 bases from V and 5 bases from J; junction bases left unmatched: 7. Germline lookup yields CDR1 ENHRY and CDR2 SYGVKD. CDR3 region: CAISDRDRGLDEQYF. As DNA, the CDR3 is TGTGCCATCAGTGACCGGGACAGGGGTTTAGACGAGCAGTACTTC.

This clonotype came up many times. This chain uses TRBV5-1 with TRBJ2-3; maybe TRBD1 (5 bases). V lost 4 bases and J 2 bases, leaving 11 bases between the germline ends. There are 14 residues in the CDR3. Germline V gene data show CDR1 as SGHRS and CDR2 as YFSETQ. This CDR3 is CASSDQGYTDTQYF. The CDR3 DNA sequence: TGCGCCAGCAGCGACCAGGGCTACACAGATACGCAGTATTTT. Filled out from reference TRBV5-1 and TRBJ2-3, the complete variable domain reads KAGVTQTPRYLIKTRGQQVTLSCSPISGHRSVSWYQQTPGQGLQFLFEYFSETQRNKGNFPGRFSGRQFSNSRSEMNVSTLELGDSALYLCASSDQGYTDTQYFGPGTRLTVL.

This clonotype has at least ten counts. The chain uses TRBV5-1 and TRBJ2-7; D possibly corresponds to TRBD1 (5 bases). The CDR3 totals 14 residues. V shed 4 bases and J shed 2 bases, with 13 bases lying between them. Germline values: CDR1 SGHRS, CDR2 YFSETQ. The CDR3: CASSRRVRAYEQYF. CDR3 DNA sequence: TGCGCCAGCAGCCGCAGGGTAAGGGCCTACGAGCAGTACTTC.

This clonotype was found many times. V is TRBV18 and J is TRBJ1-2; D uncertain. Germline V gene sequence: CDR1 KGHSH, CDR2 LQKENI. The CDR3 runs 15 residues. The V end was cut by 4 bases, the J end by 2 bases, with 14 bases between. This CDR3 reads CASSLPGIPNYGYTF. DNA of the CDR3: TGTGCCAGCTCACTACCAGGAATTCCCAACTATGGCTACACCTTC.

This clonotype was counted ten times or more. The chain uses TRBV6-1 and TRBJ1-1, with D tentatively TRBD1 (5 bases). Germline CDR1 MNHNS, CDR2 SASEGT. The CDR3 covers 14 residues. The V gene lost 7 bases and the J gene lost 1 base, with 13 bases spanning the gap. The DNA for the CDR3 is TGTGCCAGCAAGCAGGGCGGTTCGAACACTGAAGCTTTCTTT. This translates into CASKQGGSNTEAFF.

This clonotype was observed many times. V and J are TRBV21-1 and TRBJ1-2; the DNA was not compared with TRBD1, the D call given in the table. TRBV21-1 is termed a pseudogene. This CDR3 region has 15 residues. In DNA, the CDR3 is TGTGCCAGCAGCGGACAGGCCAAGAATGGATATGGCTACACCTTC. Protein product: CASSGQAKNGYGYTF.

This clonotype was seen ten or more times. The chain couples TRBV20-1 to TRBJ2-7; tentatively, D is TRBD1 or TRBD2 (5 bases each). CDR3 length equals 13 residues. The germline CDR1 and CDR2 sequences are DFQATT and SNEGSKA (reference sequence). Trimming removed 1 base at V and 0 bases at J, with 7 bases between. This chain's CDR3 is CSARGGASYEQYF. The CDR3 DNA follows: TGCAGTGCTAGAGGAGGGGCCTCCTACGAGCAGTACTTC.

This clonotype was detected many times. The V and J genes are TRBV20-1 and TRBJ1-6; 7 bases match TRBD1. This CDR3 is 15 amino acids long. Germline V gene data show CDR1 as DFQATT and CDR2 as SNEGSKA (reference sequence). J was trimmed by 10 bases and V by 0 bases; bases with no gene match: 9. DNA for the CDR3: TGCAGTGCTAGAGATAACCCGACAGGGTACTCACCCCTCCACTTT. It encodes CSARDNPTGYSPLHF.

This clonotype was observed at least ten times. As DNA, the CDR3 is TGTGCCAGCAGCCCTCTTAAGGGGTACACAGATACGCAGTATTTT. It specifies CASSPLKGYTDTQYF. This rearrangement joins TRBV7-9 to TRBJ2-3, with D perhaps matching TRBD1 (5 bases). Germline V gives CDR1 SEHNR, CDR2 FQNEAQ (reference sequence). This CDR3 is 15 amino acids long. Trimming shortened V by 5 bases and J by 2 bases, and 14 bases separated the two germline ends.

This clonotype turned up a few times. The chain joins TRBV5-1 to TRBJ2-7; maybe TRBD1 (7 bases). Germline V CDR1 and CDR2: SGHRS, YFSETQ. V dropped 3 bases and J dropped 6 bases, with 19 bases sitting between them. The CDR3 is 15 amino acids. The CDR3 DNA reads TGCGCCAGCAGCTGGGGCGGGGACAGTTACTTCGAGCAGTACTTC. Translation gives CASSWGGDSYFEQYF.

This clonotype was recorded many times. V usage is TRBV15 and J usage is TRBJ1-3; D remains ambiguous. Germline V gene data show CDR1 as LNHNV and CDR2 as YYDKDF (reference sequence). Trimming removed 0 bases from V and 4 bases from J, with 10 bases in between. The CDR3 consists of 15 residues. The CDR3 nucleotides are TGTGCCACCAGCAGAGACAAGGCAGCGGGAAACACCATATATTTT. Translation gives CATSRDKAAGNTIYF.

The table lists this clonotype with many counts. V gene TRBV5-1 combines with J gene TRBJ1-2; 7 positions match TRBD1. CDR3 length equals 15 residues. J was trimmed by 2 bases and V by 0 bases; bases with no gene match: 4. CDR1 is SGHRS, CDR2 YFSETQ, per germline. The CDR3 sequence: CASSLEGAPNYGYTF. The CDR3 DNA follows: TGCGCCAGCAGCTTGGAGGGGGCCCCGAACTATGGCTACACCTTC.